Included here is one T cell receptor (beta chain) sequence, with context. Its antigen is undetermined. This sample is part of a study of cytomegalovirus exposure and HLA in healthy donors. Findings and limits, study-wide: Later analysis showed most CMV-associated TCR beta chains appearing HLA-restricted. Reportedly, HLA-A and HLA-B alleles of most subjects were accurately predicted from TCR beta. In a later analysis, V- and J-gene trimming of beta chains associated with a DCLRE1C missense variant, replicated independently.

The CDR3 runs 15 residues. Germline V gene sequence: CDR1 SGHNT, CDR2 YYREEE (reference sequence). The V and J ends lost 1 base and 5 bases respectively, with 13 bases between them. Primers for the PCR totalled 60 Vbeta and 13 Jbeta. Original data processing: In a later analysis, 79 million or so unique TCR beta chains included roughly 11 million shared by two or more donors. TCRdb's table, derived via immunoSEQ multiplex PCR, lists solely in-frame clones and lacks some. The V and J calls and the clone size are those of that table, but D and trimming were determined from the DNA. The sample holds around 91,000 clones, around four fifths seen once.

The chain couples TRBV5-4 to TRBJ2-1; D remains unclear. The source is a male donor in good health and CMV-seropositive. Sequencing used PBMCs. CDR3 in amino acids: CASSLMPNYDNEQFF. The DNA for the CDR3 is TGTGCCAGCAGCTTGATGCCGAACTACGACAATGAGCAGTTCTTC. Looking up the rest from reference TRBV5-4 and TRBJ2-1 gives the full variable domain: ETGVTQSPTHLIKTRGQQVTLRCSSQSGHNTVSWYQQALGQGPQFIFQYYREEENGRGNFPPRFSGLQFPNYSSELNVNALELDDSALYLCASSLMPNYDNEQFFGPGTRLTVL.